Listed here are 6 T cell receptor beta chains from one sample, sequenced in a study of blood T cell repertoires in COVID-19. Assay used: immunoSEQ multiplex PCR; TCRdb lists only in-frame clones, some missing. The table includes around 280,000 clones, roughly 90% detected once. Sequenced sample: PBMCs or T cells enriched from blood (not recorded which). All receptors derive from a woman aged 40 to 50 who had recovered from COVID-19.

The DNA for the CDR3 is TGCGCCAGCAGCTTCAGGGATTTGGGGACTGAAGCTTTCTTT. Its protein product is CASSFRDLGTEAFF. The chain employs TRBV5-1 and TRBJ1-1, with D perhaps TRBD1 (5 bases). The CDR3 sequence is 14 residues long. V dropped 2 bases and J dropped 5 bases, with 13 bases sitting between them. Germline CDR1 SGHRS, CDR2 YFSETQ.

This chain connects TRBV18 to TRBJ2-7, with a possible D match to TRBD2 (5 bases). Trimming left V 2 bases short and J 2 bases short, with 13 bases between. This CDR3 region has 15 residues. Germline V gene lookup returns CDR1 KGHSH and CDR2 LQKENI. The CDR3 nucleotides are TGTGCCAGCTCACCAGGCCCGAGGCGGGCCTACGAGCAGTACTTC. Its translation is CASSPGPRRAYEQYF.

The chain employs TRBV3-1 (or the pseudogene TRBV3-2) and TRBJ2-2; no clear D gene. CDR3 size: 13 residues. Germline V CDR1 and CDR2: LGHDT, YNNKEL (reference sequence). Trimming shortened V by 1 base and J by 7 bases, and 7 bases separated the two germline ends. Written as DNA, the CDR3 is TGTGCCAGCAGCCAAGCATCAGGCGGGGAGCTGTTTTTT. This codes for CASSQASGGELFF.

The chain carries TRBV9 and TRBJ1-4, with D possibly being TRBD1 (6 bases). Germline CDR1 and CDR2: SGDLS and YYNGEE. Trimming pared 3 bases from V and 7 bases from J, leaving 22 bases between. The CDR3 sequence is 17 residues long. The CDR3 region has the DNA TGTGCCAGCAGCGAGGGGCAGACAGGCCCCGGAGGTGAAAAACTGTTTTTT. Protein product: CASSEGQTGPGGEKLFF.

CDR3 residues: CSAMGGRGYTF. CDR3 nucleotide sequence: TGCAGTGCTATGGGGGGGAGAGGCTACACCTTC. This chain uses TRBV20-1 with TRBJ1-2, with D maybe TRBD1 (5 bases). Deletions cut 4 bases from V and 8 bases from J, with 11 bases between. CDR1 DFQATT and CDR2 SNEGSKA come from the germline V gene (reference sequence). CDR3 length: 11 residues.

This chain connects TRBV19 to TRBJ2-1, with TRBD2 matching over 10 bases. The V gene end was trimmed by 7 bases and the J gene end by 8 bases; junction bases not matched to a gene: 11. The CDR3 is 15 residues long. Germline V gives CDR1 LNHDA, CDR2 SQIVND (reference sequence). The CDR3 region is CASTLSGGAKYEQFF. The CDR3 DNA reads TGTGCCAGTACCCTGAGCGGGGGGGCGAAATATGAGCAGTTCTTC.